Listed below are T cell receptor beta chains from one sample, sequenced in a study of T cell responses to AZD1222 COVID-19 vaccine. TCRdb's table, derived via immunoSEQ multiplex PCR, lists solely in-frame clones and lacks some. The sample consists of more than 65,000 clones, approximately 87% of them appearing once. The sample here was peripheral blood, taken 28 days after the second AZD1222 dose. The receptors stem from an adult who received the AZD1222 COVID-19 vaccine. Each CDR3 is given with its conserved first and last residue. A D gene is named only where the DNA matches it firmly. Size is stated for part of the rows, as once, few or many counts, or as a class when the clone is expanded.

- | - | TRBJ1-4 | TRBV5-1 | TGCGCCAGCAGCTTGGGACGGACAACTAATGAAAAACTGTTTTTT | CASSLGRTTNEKLFF
TRBD2 | - | TRBJ2-3 | TRBV9 | TGTGCCAGCAGCGTAGCTAGCGGGGGGGCCTTCAGCGATACGCAGTATTTT | CASSVASGGAFSDTQYF
- | - | TRBJ2-3 | TRBV3-1/TRBV3-2 | TGTGCCAGCAGCCAAAGGGAGGGGGCCTTGAGCACAGATACGCAGTATTTT | CASSQREGALSTDTQYF
- | - | TRBJ2-5 | TRBV9 | TGTGCCAGCAGCGCAGAGGACAGAGGAGAGGGAGAGACCCAGTACTTC | CASSAEDRGEGETQYF
- | - | TRBJ1-1 | TRBV6-6 | TGTGCCAGCAGTTACTCGAAAACTGAAGCTTTCTTT | CASSYSKTEAFF
TRBD1 | once | TRBJ2-7 | TRBV18 | TGTGCCAGCTCACTAACAGGGGCCTTGGGGCAATACGAGCAGTACTTC | CASSLTGALGQYEQYF
- | - | TRBJ1-4 | TRBV2 | TGTGCCAGCAGCCAACAGGGTAATAATGAAAAACTGTTTTTT | CASSQQGNNEKLFF
TRBD1 | - | TRBJ2-5 | TRBV5-1 | TGCGCCAGCAGCCCGGGACAGTTCCAAGAGACCCAGTACTTC | CASSPGQFQETQYF
TRBD1 | - | TRBJ1-2 | TRBV4-1 | TGCGCCAGCAGCCACTCAGGACAGGGGGCTCCTGGCTACACCTTC | CASSHSGQGAPGYTF
- | few | TRBJ1-1 | TRBV10-2 | TGCGCCAGCAGTGAGGGGGCGCGCACTGAAGCTTTCTTT | CASSEGARTEAFF
- | once | TRBJ2-5 | TRBV7-3 | TGTGCCAGCAGCTTATCGACCCGAGAGACCCAGTACTTC | CASSLSTRETQYF
TRBD2 | - | TRBJ2-7 | TRBV5-1 | TGCGCCAGCAGCACCGGGACTAGCGGGAGTTTATTGGGGGAGCAGTACTTC | CASSTGTSGSLLGEQYF
TRBD1 | - | TRBJ2-1 | TRBV5-1 | TGCGCCAGCAGGCCCGGGACAGGGGGCTACAATGAGCAGTTCTTC | CASRPGTGGYNEQFF
- | once | TRBJ2-3 | TRBV19 | TGTGCCAGTAGTATACGGCGCCAGGGGGAGGAATCAGATACGCAGTATTTT | CASSIRRQGEESDTQYF
- | - | TRBJ1-1 | TRBV2 | TGTGCCAGCCAGCAGGAGAAGGGTGAAGCTTTCTTT | CASQQEKGEAFF
- | - | TRBJ1-1 | TRBV3-1/TRBV3-2 | TGTGCCAGCGGTTTCGGGGGTCACACTGAAGCTTTCTTT | CASGFGGHTEAFF
TRBD2 | once | TRBJ2-3 | TRBV5-1 | TGCGCCAGCAGCACGGGACTAGCGGCCCGCACAGATACGCAGTATTTT | CASSTGLAARTDTQYF
TRBD2 | - | TRBJ2-2 | TRBV7-6 | TGTGCCAGCAGCTTCCGGCGGGAGGCCCTCGGGGCCGGGGAGCTGTTTTTT | CASSFRREALGAGELFF
- | - | TRBJ2-4 | TRBV7-9 | TGTGCCAGCAGCCTAGAGGGCGGTAACATTCAGTACTTC | CASSLEGGNIQYF
- | - | TRBJ2-2 | TRBV24-1 | TGTGCCATCGCGGCTACGAACACCGGGGAGCTGTTTTTT | CAIAATNTGELFF
- | - | TRBJ1-2 | TRBV11-2 | TGTGCCAGCAGCCTAAGGGCGACTAACTATGGCTACACCTTC | CASSLRATNYGYTF
TRBD1 | - | TRBJ2-2 | TRBV6-5 | TGTGCCAGCCGGGACAGACGGACCGGGGAGCTGTTTTTT | CASRDRRTGELFF
- | - | TRBJ2-1 | TRBV10-3 | TGTGCCATCAGTGATAGGGCGGGATCAGGAAATGAGCAGTTCTTC | CAISDRAGSGNEQFF
- | - | TRBJ1-1 | TRBV12-3/TRBV12-4 | TGTGCCAGCAGTTTGAGTTACACTGAAGCTTTCTTT | CASSLSYTEAFF
- | - | TRBJ2-1 | TRBV6-6 | TGTGCCAGCAGCTTGACTAGTATGTATGAGCAGTTCTTC | CASSLTSMYEQFF
TRBD2 | - | TRBJ2-2 | TRBV2 | TGTGCCAGCAGTCTAGCGGGAGGGCCCCCCGGGGAGCTGTTTTTT | CASSLAGGPPGELFF
- | once | TRBJ2-7 | TRBV5-1 | TGCGCCAGCAGCTTGAACCCCAGGACCTACGAGCAGTACTTC | CASSLNPRTYEQYF
- | - | TRBJ2-2 | TRBV6-5 | TGTGCCACCACCGGGACGAACACCGGGGAGCTGTTTTTT | CATTGTNTGELFF
TRBD1 | - | TRBJ1-2 | TRBV6-5 | TGTGCCAGCGGAGGGACAGGGGATAGCTATGGCTACACCTTC | CASGGTGDSYGYTF
- | many | TRBJ1-1 | TRBV5-4 | TGTGCCAGCAGCTTGGGGGTGAACACTGAAGCTTTCTTT | CASSLGVNTEAFF
TRBD2 | - | TRBJ2-5 | TRBV19 | TGTGCCAGTAGTATTATCTCCCCTAGCGGGAAAGAGACCCAGTACTTC | CASSIISPSGKETQYF
- | - | TRBJ1-1 | TRBV7-3 | TGTGCCACTCCGAAAAACACTGAAGCTTTCTTT | CATPKNTEAFF
- | few | TRBJ2-2 | TRBV24-1 | TGTGCCTCCTTTTTGGGTTCGGCGGGGCAGGGGACCGGGGAGCTGTTTTTT | CASFLGSAGQGTGELFF
- | - | TRBJ2-3 | TRBV7-2 | TGTGCCAGCAGCTTAGGGGTTACTGGGGGTACGCAGTATTTT | CASSLGVTGGTQYF
TRBD2 | - | TRBJ2-3 | TRBV4-1 | TGCGCCAGCAGCCAAGATAGGACTAGCGGGGCGTCCACAGATACGCAGTATTTT | CASSQDRTSGASTDTQYF
TRBD1 | - | TRBJ1-6 | TRBV2 | TGTGCCAGCAGTGTATTACCCGGACAGGGGGGATCACCCCTCCACTTT | CASSVLPGQGGSPLHF
- | - | TRBJ1-6 | TRBV5-1 | TGCGCCAGCAGCTCAGGGGCAGATTATAATTCACCCCTCCACTTT | CASSSGADYNSPLHF
- | - | TRBJ1-6 | TRBV6-5 | TGTGCCAGCACCGATAATTCACCCCTCCACTTT | CASTDNSPLHF
- | once | TRBJ1-6 | TRBV12-3/TRBV12-4 | TGTGCCAGCCGAAGAGGCTATAATTCACCCCTCCACTTT | CASRRGYNSPLHF
- | few | TRBJ2-4 | TRBV7-9 | TGTGCCAGCACCCCCCTTGGGCGGGGAAACATTCAGTACTTC | CASTPLGRGNIQYF
- | - | TRBJ1-2 | TRBV3-1/TRBV3-2 | TGTGCCAGCAGCCAAGATTTGGGGGGCTATGGCTACACCTTC | CASSQDLGGYGYTF
- | - | TRBJ1-5 | TRBV5-8 | TGTGCCAGCAGCCCCCGGGGGGGGATATATCTCCAGCATTTT | CASSPRGGIYLQHF
- | - | TRBJ1-2 | TRBV10-3 | TGTGCCATCAGTGATGGGGTCGGTGGCTACACCTTC | CAISDGVGGYTF
- | - | TRBJ1-2 | TRBV9 | TGTGCCAGCAGCGTGGGAAGGGCTGTATATGGCTACACCTTC | CASSVGRAVYGYTF
TRBD2 | - | TRBJ2-3 | TRBV7-8 | TGTGCCAGCAGCTTAATCCCCCACGCGGGAGGGAAAGATACGCAGTATTTT | CASSLIPHAGGKDTQYF
- | - | TRBJ2-3 | TRBV19 | TGTGCCAGTAGTTTACGAGGGACAGATACGCAGTATTTT | CASSLRGTDTQYF
TRBD2 | - | TRBJ2-2 | TRBV7-9 | TGTGCCAGCAGCTTAGGACGGCTAGCGGGGGGAACCGGGGAGCTGTTTTTT | CASSLGRLAGGTGELFF